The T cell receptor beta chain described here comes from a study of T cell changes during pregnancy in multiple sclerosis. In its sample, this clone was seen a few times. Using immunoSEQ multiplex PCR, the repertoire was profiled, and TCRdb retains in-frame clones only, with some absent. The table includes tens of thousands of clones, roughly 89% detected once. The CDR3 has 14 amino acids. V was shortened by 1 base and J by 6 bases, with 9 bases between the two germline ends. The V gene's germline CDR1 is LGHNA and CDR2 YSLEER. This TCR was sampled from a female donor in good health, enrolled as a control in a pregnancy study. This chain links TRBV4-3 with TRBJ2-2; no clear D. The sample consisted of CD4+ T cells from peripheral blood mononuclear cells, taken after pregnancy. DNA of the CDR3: TGCGCCAGCAGCCAAGGAGATATCTCCGGGGAGCTGTTTTTT. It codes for CASSQGDISGELFF.